The sequence of this T cell receptor (beta chain) was determined in a study of T cells after yellow fever vaccination. One entry per CDR3 protein results from TCRdb running MiXCR on the 5' RACE reads. The sample has some 350,000 distinct CDR3 sequences; around 10% are singletons. The CDR3 is 14 residues long. The V gene's germline CDR1 is SNHLY and CDR2 FYNNEI. V shed 2 bases and J 4 bases; nucleotides not matched to a gene: 3. Overall study results and limits: Secondary responses were weaker yet peaked faster, day 5 versus 15. Reappearance after the booster was observed for most primary-vaccination clones (roughly 97% CD4, over 70% CD8).

Remarks on this clonotype: The antigen is unknown.

This specimen was PBMCs, taken on the day of the first yellow fever vaccination. The sequence was collected from a man aged 18 to 30 who received the YFV17D yellow fever vaccine. The chain has TRBV2 and TRBJ1-2; TRBD1 aligns across 8 bases. This chain's CDR3 is CASSEQGATYGYTF. The CDR3 DNA follows: TGTGCCAGCAGTGAACAGGGGGCGACCTATGGCTACACCTTC.